A selection of T cell receptor beta chains follows, all from one sample in a study of shared clonotypes between healthy human individuals. The repertoire was sequenced with immunoSEQ multiplex PCR; TCRdb's copy has only in-frame clones and lacks some. The data hold roughly 890,000 clones, with around 92% observed a single time. The material sequenced was naive CD8+ T cells sorted from blood. All receptors come from a man aged 25 to 45 in good health. Each CDR3 is given with its conserved first and last residue. The D gene is left open where the match is weak.

TRBV15,TRBJ1-2,.,CATSTISMGGYTF,TGTGCCACCAGCACAATATCCATGGGGGGCTACACCTTC
TRBV6-1,TRBJ2-7,TRBD1,CASSEGQGVAYEQYF,TGTGCCAGCAGTGAGGGGCAGGGGGTTGCCTACGAGCAGTACTTC
TRBV9,TRBJ2-3,TRBD2,CASSALTSGKADTQYF,TGTGCCAGCAGCGCCTTGACTAGCGGGAAAGCAGATACGCAGTATTTT
TRBV7-9,TRBJ1-1,TRBD1,CASTHQDRGDTEAFF,TGTGCCAGCACCCACCAGGACAGGGGGGACACTGAAGCTTTCTTT
TRBV29-1,TRBJ2-1,.,CSVEDGQYNEQFF,TGCAGCGTTGAAGATGGGCAGTACAATGAGCAGTTCTTC
TRBV7-9,TRBJ2-7,.,CASSSPQGSYEQYF,TGTGCCAGCAGCTCACCTCAGGGCTCCTACGAGCAGTACTTC
TRBV4-3,TRBJ2-7,.,CASSAEGTSRLYEQYF,TGCGCCAGCAGCGCGGAGGGGACCTCACGGCTCTACGAGCAGTACTTC
TRBV14,TRBJ2-2,.,CASSQTARGDTGELFF,TGTGCCAGCAGCCAAACAGCCCGGGGCGACACCGGGGAGCTGTTTTTT
TRBV27,TRBJ2-1,.,CASGKRLGNEQFF,TGTGCCAGCGGGAAAAGACTCGGCAATGAGCAGTTCTTC
TRBV7-6,TRBJ2-7,.,CASSPSSTPHEQYF,TGTGCCAGCAGCCCCTCGAGTACCCCCCACGAGCAGTACTTC
TRBV6-6,TRBJ2-5,TRBD2,CASIHPGLPKETQYF,TGTGCCAGCATCCACCCGGGACTACCGAAAGAGACCCAGTACTTC
TRBV27,TRBJ2-2,.,CASSLWTPNTGELFF,TGTGCCAGCAGTTTATGGACCCCTAATACCGGGGAGCTGTTTTTT
TRBV2,TRBJ2-7,TRBD2,CASSLGTSGTRYEQYF,TGTGCCAGCAGCCTCGGGACTAGCGGGACCCGCTACGAGCAGTACTTC
TRBV19,TRBJ2-7,.,CASSIDIGFITYEQYF,TGTGCCAGTAGTATCGACATTGGATTTATAACCTACGAGCAGTACTTC
TRBV9,TRBJ2-5,.,CASSVDVSVKDPRQTQYF,TGTGCCAGCAGCGTAGACGTTTCGGTTAAGGACCCGCGACAGACCCAGTACTTC
TRBV28,TRBJ1-1,.,CASSLFRGVAEAFF,TGTGCCAGCAGTTTATTTCGGGGAGTCGCGGAAGCTTTCTTT
TRBV10-2,TRBJ2-2,TRBD1,CASKRRDRANTGELFF,TGCGCCAGCAAGAGAAGGGACAGGGCGAACACCGGGGAGCTGTTTTTT
TRBV6-6,TRBJ2-7,TRBD1,CANSYPTGQGGDEQYF,TGTGCCAACAGTTACCCCACCGGACAGGGGGGGGACGAGCAGTACTTC
TRBV28,TRBJ2-1,.,CASSSYEGNRYNEQFF,TGTGCCAGCAGTTCGTACGAAGGGAATAGATACAATGAGCAGTTCTTC
TRBV7-2,TRBJ2-1,TRBD1,CASSSTRGLGEQFF,TGTGCCAGCAGCTCCACCAGGGGGCTTGGTGAGCAGTTCTTC